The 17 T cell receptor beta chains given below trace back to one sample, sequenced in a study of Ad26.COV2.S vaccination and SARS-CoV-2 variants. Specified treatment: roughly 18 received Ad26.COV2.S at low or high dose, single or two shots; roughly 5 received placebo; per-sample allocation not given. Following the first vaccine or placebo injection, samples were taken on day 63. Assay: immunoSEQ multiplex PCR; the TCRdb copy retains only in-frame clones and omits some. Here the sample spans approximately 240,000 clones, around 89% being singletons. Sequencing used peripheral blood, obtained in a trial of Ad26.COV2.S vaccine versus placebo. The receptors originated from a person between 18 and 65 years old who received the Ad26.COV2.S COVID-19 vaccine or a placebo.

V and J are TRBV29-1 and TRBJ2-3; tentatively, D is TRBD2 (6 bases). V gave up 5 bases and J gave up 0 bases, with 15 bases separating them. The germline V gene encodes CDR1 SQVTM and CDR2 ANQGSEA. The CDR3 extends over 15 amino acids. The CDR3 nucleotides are TGCAGCGTTCTCCCTAATGCGGGAAGCACAGATACGCAGTATTTT. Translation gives CSVLPNAGSTDTQYF.

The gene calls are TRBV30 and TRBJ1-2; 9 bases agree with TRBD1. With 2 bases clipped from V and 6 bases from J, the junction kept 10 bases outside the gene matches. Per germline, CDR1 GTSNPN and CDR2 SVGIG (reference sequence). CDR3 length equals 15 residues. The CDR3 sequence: CAWSWTGAVGDGYTF. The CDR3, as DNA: TGTGCCTGGAGTTGGACAGGGGCAGTCGGGGATGGCTACACCTTC.

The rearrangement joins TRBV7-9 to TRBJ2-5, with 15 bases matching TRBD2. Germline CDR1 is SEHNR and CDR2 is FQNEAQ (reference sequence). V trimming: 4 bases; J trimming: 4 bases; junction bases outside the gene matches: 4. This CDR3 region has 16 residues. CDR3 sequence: CASSWGTSGGPETQYF. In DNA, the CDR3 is TGTGCCAGCAGCTGGGGGACTAGCGGGGGGCCAGAGACCCAGTACTTC. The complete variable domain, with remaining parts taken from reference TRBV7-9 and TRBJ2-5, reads DTGVSQNPRHKITKRGQNVTFRCDPISEHNRLYWYRQTLGQGPEFLTYFQNEAQLEKSRLLSDRFSAERPKGSFSTLEIQRTEQGDSAMYLCASSWGTSGGPETQYFGPGTRLLVL.

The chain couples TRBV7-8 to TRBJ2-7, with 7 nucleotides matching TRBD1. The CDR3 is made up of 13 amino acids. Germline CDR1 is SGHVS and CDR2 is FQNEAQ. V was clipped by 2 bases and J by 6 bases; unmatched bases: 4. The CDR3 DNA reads TGTGCCAGCAGCTTAACACAGGGGATCGAGCAGTACTTC. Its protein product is CASSLTQGIEQYF. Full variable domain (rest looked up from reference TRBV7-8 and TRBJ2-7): GAGVSQSPRYKVAKRGQDVALRCDPISGHVSLFWYQQALGQGPEFLTYFQNEAQLDKSGLPSDRFFAERPEGSVSTLKIQRTQQEDSAVYLCASSLTQGIEQYFGPGTRLTVT.

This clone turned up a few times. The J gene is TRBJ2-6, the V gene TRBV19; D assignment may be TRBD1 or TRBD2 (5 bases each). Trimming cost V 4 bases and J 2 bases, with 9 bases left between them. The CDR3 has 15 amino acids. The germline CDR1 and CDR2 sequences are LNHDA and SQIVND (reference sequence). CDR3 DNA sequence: TGTGCCAGTAGTAATCAGGGAGCTGGGGCCAACGTCCTGACTTTC. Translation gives CASSNQGAGANVLTF.

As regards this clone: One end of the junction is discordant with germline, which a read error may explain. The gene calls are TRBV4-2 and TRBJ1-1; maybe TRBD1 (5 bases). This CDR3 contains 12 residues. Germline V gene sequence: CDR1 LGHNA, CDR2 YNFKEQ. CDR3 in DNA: TGTGCCAGCAGCCAACCGGGGGGATTCCCGACCTTT. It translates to CASSQPGGFPTF.

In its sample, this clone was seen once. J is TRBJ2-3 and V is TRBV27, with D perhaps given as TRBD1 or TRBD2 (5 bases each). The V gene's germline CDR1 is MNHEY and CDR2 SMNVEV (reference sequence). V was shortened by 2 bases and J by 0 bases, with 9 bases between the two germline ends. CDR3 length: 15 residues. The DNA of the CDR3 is TGTGCCAGCAGTTTACGAGGGGTGAGCACAGATACGCAGTATTTT. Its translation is CASSLRGVSTDTQYF.

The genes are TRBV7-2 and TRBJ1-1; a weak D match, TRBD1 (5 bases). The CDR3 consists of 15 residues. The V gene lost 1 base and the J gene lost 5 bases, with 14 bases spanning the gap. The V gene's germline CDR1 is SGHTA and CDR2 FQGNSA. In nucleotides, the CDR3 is TGTGCCAGCAGCTTAGTGGCAGGGTCGGGGACTGAAGCTTTCTTT. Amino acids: CASSLVAGSGTEAFF.

The CDR3 protein is CSASMAGGTAAGANVLTF. The CDR3 DNA reads TGCAGTGCTAGTATGGCAGGAGGCACTGCGGCTGGGGCCAACGTCCTGACTTTC. This chain connects TRBV20-1 to TRBJ2-6; perhaps TRBD2 as D (5 bases). Germline CDR1 DFQATT, CDR2 SNEGSKA (reference sequence). With 3 bases removed from V and 2 bases from J, the gap between germline ends came to 20 bases. The CDR3 runs 18 residues.

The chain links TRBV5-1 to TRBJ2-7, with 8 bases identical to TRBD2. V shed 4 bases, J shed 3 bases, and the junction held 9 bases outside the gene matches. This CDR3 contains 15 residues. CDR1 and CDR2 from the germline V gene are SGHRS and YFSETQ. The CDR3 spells CASSLLGGASYEQYF. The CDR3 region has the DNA TGCGCCAGCAGCCTCCTCGGGGGGGCTAGCTACGAGCAGTACTTC.

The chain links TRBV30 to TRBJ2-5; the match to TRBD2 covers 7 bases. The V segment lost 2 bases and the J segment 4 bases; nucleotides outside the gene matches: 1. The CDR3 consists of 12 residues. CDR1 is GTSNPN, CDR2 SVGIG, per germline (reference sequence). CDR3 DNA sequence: TGTGCCTGGAGTCCGGGGGGAGAGACCCAGTACTTC. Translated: CAWSPGGETQYF. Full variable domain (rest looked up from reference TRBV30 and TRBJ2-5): SQTIHQWPATLVQPVGSPLSLECTVEGTSNPNLYWYRQAAGRGLQLLFYSVGIGQISSEVPQNLSASRPQDRQFILSSKKLLLSDSGFYLCAWSPGGETQYFGPGTRLLVL.

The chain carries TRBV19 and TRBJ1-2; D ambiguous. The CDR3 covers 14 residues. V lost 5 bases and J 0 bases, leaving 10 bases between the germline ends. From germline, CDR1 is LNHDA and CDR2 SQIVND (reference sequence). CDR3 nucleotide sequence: TGTGCCAGTAGTTTCGGAGAATCTAACTATGGCTACACCTTC. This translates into CASSFGESNYGYTF.

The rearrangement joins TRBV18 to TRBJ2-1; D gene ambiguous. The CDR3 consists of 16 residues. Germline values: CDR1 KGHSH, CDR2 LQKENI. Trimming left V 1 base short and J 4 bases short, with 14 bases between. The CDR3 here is CASSPLPNSQYNEQFF. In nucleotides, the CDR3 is TGTGCCAGCTCACCACTTCCTAACAGCCAGTACAATGAGCAGTTCTTC.

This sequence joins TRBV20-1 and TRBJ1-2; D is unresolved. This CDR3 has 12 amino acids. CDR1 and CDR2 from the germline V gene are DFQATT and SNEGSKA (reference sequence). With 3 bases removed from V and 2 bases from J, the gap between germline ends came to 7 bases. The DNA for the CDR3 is TGCAGTGCTAGTTGGAACAACTATGGCTACACCTTC. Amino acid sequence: CSASWNNYGYTF.

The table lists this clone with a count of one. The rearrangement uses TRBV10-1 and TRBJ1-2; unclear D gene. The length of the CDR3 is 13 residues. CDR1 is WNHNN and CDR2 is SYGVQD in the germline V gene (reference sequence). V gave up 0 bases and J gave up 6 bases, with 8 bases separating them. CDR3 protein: CASSESLRDGYTF. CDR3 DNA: TGCGCCAGCAGTGAGTCGCTCCGGGATGGCTACACCTTC.

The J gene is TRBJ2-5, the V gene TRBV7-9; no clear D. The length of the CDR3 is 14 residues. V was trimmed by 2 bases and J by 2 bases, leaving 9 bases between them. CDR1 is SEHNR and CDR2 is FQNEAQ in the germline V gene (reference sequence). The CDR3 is CASSLNEAQETQYF. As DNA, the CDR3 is TGTGCCAGCAGCTTAAACGAGGCTCAAGAGACCCAGTACTTC.

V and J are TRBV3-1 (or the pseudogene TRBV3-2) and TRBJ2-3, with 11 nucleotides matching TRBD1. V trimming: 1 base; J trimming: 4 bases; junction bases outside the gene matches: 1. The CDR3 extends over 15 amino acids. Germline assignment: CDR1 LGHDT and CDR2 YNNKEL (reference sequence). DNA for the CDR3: TGTGCCAGCAGCCAAGGGACAGGGGGCGCAGATACGCAGTATTTT. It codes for CASSQGTGGADTQYF.